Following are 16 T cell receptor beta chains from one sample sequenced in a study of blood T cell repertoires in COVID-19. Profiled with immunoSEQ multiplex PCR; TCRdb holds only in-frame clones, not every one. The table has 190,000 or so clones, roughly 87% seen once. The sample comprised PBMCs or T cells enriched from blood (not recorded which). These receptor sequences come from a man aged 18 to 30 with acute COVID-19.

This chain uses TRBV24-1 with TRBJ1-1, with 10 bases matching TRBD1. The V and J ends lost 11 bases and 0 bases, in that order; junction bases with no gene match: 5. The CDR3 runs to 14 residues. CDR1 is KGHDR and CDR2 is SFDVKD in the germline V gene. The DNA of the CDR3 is TGTGCCAGGAGACAGGGGGCTATGAACACTGAAGCTTTCTTT. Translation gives CARRQGAMNTEAFF.

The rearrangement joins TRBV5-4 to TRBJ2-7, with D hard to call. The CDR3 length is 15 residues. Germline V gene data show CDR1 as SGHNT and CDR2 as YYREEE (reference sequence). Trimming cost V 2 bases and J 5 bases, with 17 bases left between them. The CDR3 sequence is CASSFTDLGDNEQYF. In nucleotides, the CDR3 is TGTGCCAGCAGCTTTACAGACCTGGGTGACAACGAGCAGTACTTC.

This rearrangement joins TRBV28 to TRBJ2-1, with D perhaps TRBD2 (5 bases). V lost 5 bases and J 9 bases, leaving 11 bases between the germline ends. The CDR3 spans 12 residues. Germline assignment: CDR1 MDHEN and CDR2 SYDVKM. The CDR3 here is CASSLSGGEQFF. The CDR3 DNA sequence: TGTGCCAGCAGTCTCAGCGGTGGTGAGCAGTTCTTC. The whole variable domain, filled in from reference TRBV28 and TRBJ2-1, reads DVKVTQSSRYLVKRTGEKVFLECVQDMDHENMFWYRQDPGLGLRLIYFSYDVKMKEKGDIPEGYSVSREKKERFSLILESASTNQTSMYLCASSLSGGEQFFGPGTRLTVL.

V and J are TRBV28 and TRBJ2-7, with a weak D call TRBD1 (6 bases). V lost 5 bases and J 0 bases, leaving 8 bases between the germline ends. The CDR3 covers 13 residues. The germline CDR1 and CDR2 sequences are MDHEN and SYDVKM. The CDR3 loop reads CASSPGVSYEQYF. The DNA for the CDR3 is TGTGCCAGCAGTCCAGGGGTCTCCTACGAGCAGTACTTC.

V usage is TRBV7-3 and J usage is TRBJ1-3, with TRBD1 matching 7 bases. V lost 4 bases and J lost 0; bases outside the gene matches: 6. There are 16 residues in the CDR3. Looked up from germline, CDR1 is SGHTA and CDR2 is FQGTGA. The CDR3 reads CASSSKGANSGNTIYF. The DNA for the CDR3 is TGTGCCAGCAGCTCAAAGGGGGCGAACTCTGGAAACACCATATATTTT.

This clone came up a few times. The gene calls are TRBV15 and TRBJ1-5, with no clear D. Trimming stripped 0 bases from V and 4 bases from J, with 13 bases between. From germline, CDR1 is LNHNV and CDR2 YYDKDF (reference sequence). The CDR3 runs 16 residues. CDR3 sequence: CATSREGVLANQPQHF. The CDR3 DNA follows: TGTGCCACCAGCAGAGAGGGAGTGCTAGCAAATCAGCCCCAGCATTTT.

In DNA, the CDR3 is TGTGCCAGCAGCGCCATCAGGGAAGAGACCCAGTACTTC. Its translation: CASSAIREETQYF. This chain joins TRBV9 and TRBJ2-5; a weak D match, TRBD1 (5 bases). The CDR3 is made up of 13 amino acids. V dropped 3 bases and J dropped 3 bases, with 9 bases sitting between them. Germline loops: CDR1 SGDLS, CDR2 YYNGEE.

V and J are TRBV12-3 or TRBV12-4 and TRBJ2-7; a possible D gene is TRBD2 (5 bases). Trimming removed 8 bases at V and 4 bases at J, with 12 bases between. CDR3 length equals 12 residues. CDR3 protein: CASSGVFYEQYF. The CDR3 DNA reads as TGTGCCAGCTCCGGGGTATTTTACGAGCAGTACTTC.

CDR3 in amino acids: CASSFPLLSTRGTIYQETQYF. For the CDR3, the DNA is TGTGCCAGCAGTTTCCCGCTGTTATCTACTAGAGGGACTATCTACCAAGAGACCCAGTACTTC. This chain links TRBV28 with TRBJ2-5; 7 nucleotides line up with TRBD2. Germline V gene lookup returns CDR1 MDHEN and CDR2 SYDVKM. There are 21 residues in the CDR3. After removal of 3 bases from V and 0 bases from J, the junction contained 22 bases not matched to a gene.

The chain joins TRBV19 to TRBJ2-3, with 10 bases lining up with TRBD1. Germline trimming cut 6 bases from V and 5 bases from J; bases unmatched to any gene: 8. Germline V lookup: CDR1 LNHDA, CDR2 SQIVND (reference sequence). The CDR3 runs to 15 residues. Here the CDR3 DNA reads TGTGCCAGTAGCGATGGACAGGGGGAGGGAGATACGCAGTATTTT. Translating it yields CASSDGQGEGDTQYF.

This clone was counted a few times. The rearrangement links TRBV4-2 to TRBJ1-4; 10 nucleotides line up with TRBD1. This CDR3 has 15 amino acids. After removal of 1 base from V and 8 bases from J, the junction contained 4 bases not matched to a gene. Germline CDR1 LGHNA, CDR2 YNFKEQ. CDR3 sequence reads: CASSQAGTGVEKLFF. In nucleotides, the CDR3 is TGTGCCAGCAGCCAAGCCGGGACAGGGGTAGAAAAACTGTTTTTT.

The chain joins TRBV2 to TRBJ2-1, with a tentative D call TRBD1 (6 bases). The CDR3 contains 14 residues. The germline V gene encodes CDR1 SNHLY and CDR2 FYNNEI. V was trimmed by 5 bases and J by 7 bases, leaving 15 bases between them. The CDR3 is CASSPPTGLNEQFF. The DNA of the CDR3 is TGTGCCAGCAGTCCTCCGACAGGTTTGAATGAGCAGTTCTTC.

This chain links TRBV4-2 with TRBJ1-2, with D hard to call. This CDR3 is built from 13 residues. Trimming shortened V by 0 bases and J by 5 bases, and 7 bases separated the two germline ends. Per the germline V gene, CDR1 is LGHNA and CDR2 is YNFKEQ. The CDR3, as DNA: TGTGCCAGCAGCCAAGATAACGGGTATGGCTACACCTTC. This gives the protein CASSQDNGYGYTF.

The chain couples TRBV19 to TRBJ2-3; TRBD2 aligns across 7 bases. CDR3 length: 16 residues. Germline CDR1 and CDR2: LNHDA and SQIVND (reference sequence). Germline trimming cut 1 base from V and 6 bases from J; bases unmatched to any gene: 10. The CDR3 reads CASSIGAGVGPDTQYF. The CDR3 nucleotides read TGTGCCAGTAGTATAGGTGCGGGAGTGGGCCCGGATACGCAGTATTTT.

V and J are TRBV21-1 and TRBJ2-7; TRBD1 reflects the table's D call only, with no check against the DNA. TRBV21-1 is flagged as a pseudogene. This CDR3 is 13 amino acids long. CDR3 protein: CASFSTQIYEQYF. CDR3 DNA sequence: TGTGCCAGCTTCAGCACACAGATCTACGAGCAGTACTTC.

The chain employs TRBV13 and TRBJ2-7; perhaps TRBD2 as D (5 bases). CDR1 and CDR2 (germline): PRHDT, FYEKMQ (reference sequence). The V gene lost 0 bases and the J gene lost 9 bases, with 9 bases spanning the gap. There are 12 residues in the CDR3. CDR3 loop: CASSLGLGRQYF. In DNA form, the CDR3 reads TGTGCCAGCAGCTTAGGCCTGGGGAGGCAGTACTTC.